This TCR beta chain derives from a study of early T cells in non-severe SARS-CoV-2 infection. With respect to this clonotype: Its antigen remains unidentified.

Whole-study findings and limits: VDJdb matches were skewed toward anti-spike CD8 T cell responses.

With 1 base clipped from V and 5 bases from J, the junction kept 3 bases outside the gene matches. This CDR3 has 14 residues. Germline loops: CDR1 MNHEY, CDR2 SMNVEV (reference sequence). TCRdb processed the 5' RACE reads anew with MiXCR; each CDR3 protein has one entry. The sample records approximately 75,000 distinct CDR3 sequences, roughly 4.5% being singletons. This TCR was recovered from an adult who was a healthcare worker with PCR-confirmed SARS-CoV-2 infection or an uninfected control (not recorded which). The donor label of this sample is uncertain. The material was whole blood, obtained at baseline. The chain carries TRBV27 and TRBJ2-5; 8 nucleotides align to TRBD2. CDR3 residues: CASSLFGGAETQYF. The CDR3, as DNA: TGTGCCAGCAGTTTATTCGGGGGGGCGGAGACCCAGTACTTC.